The rows below give T cell receptor beta chains drawn from one sample of a study of blood T cell repertoires in COVID-19. Libraries were prepared by immunoSEQ multiplex PCR; TCRdb keeps only in-frame clonotypes and omits some of them. The sample shows about 190,000 clones, roughly 80% of them seen only once. Input material: peripheral blood. The receptors here all came from a woman in her forties or fifties with acute or convalescent COVID-19. Each CDR3 is given with its conserved first and last residue. A D gene is named only where the DNA matches it firmly. Clone size is shown for a subset of rows, as once, few, many or a class of expanded clone.

TRBD1,TRBV5-1,TRBJ2-7,.,TGCGCCAGTTCCGGACAGGGGTACGAGCAGTACTTC,CASSGQGYEQYF
TRBD1,TRBV29-1,TRBJ1-1,.,TGCAGCGTCCCCGACAGGGGGCGATTGAACACTGAAGCTTTCTTT,CSVPDRGRLNTEAFF
.,TRBV24-1,TRBJ1-5,.,TGTGCCACCAGTGACAAAAACTACAGGCGGCGGGGTCAGCATTTT,CATSDKNYRRRGQHF
.,TRBV29-1,TRBJ2-5,.,TGCAGCGTTTTTGAACTCGACGGGGGATGGACCCAGTACTTC,CSVFELDGGWTQYF
.,TRBV5-5,TRBJ2-5,once,TGTGCCAGCAGCTTGGATCAACAGGGTCTCCAAGAGACCCAGTACTTC,CASSLDQQGLQETQYF
.,TRBV7-8,TRBJ1-4,few,TGTGCCAGCAGCATATCGGGCCCCGGGGGGCCACTGTTTTTT,CASSISGPGGPLFF
.,TRBV2,TRBJ2-7,.,TGTGCCAGCAGAGGTAGCGGCTCCTACGAGCAGTACTTC,CASRGSGSYEQYF
.,TRBV4-3,TRBJ2-7,.,TGCGCCAGCAGCCAAGATCTCCTACTCGGGAATCTGGACGAGCAGTACTTC,CASSQDLLLGNLDEQYF
TRBD1,TRBV19,TRBJ2-7,.,TGTGCCAGTAGTATGAGGGGGGACAGGCCCTACGAGCAGTACTTC,CASSMRGDRPYEQYF
.,TRBV28,TRBJ2-1,.,TGTGCCAGCATTGCTGGAGGGACTTCAATCAATGAGCAGTTCTTC,CASIAGGTSINEQFF
TRBD2,TRBV6-5,TRBJ2-7,.,TGTGCCAGCAGCCCGACTAGCGGTATTGGCTACGAGCAGTACTTC,CASSPTSGIGYEQYF
.,TRBV15,TRBJ2-2,few,TGTGCCACCAGCAGAGGGAAGCGGAACACCGGGGAGCTGTTTTTT,CATSRGKRNTGELFF
.,TRBV9,TRBJ1-6,.,TGTGCCAGCAGCGGTGAACGGGGTACACCCCTCCACTTT,CASSGERGTPLHF
.,TRBV6-5,TRBJ1-2,.,TGTGCCAGCAGTTACGCGGCAGCAGATGGCTACACCTTC,CASSYAAADGYTF
TRBD1,TRBV19,TRBJ1-6,.,TGTGCCAGTAGTCCGTACTTGGACAGGTCGACGAATTCACCCCTCCACTTT,CASSPYLDRSTNSPLHF
.,TRBV5-1,TRBJ1-1,.,TGCGCCAGCAGCTTCGGGCGGACTAACACTGAAGCTTTCTTT,CASSFGRTNTEAFF
TRBD1,TRBV6-5,TRBJ1-5,.,TGTGCCAGCAGGCCCGACAGGGGAGGAAATCAGCCCCAGCATTTT,CASRPDRGGNQPQHF
TRBD2,TRBV6-6,TRBJ2-3,once,TGTGCCACCGCACCCGTCCGTGGGAGGGTGACAGATACGCAGTATTTT,CATAPVRGRVTDTQYF
TRBD1,TRBV15,TRBJ1-2,.,TGTGCCACCAGCAGAGATCGGACAGGGGGGTATGGCTACACCTTC,CATSRDRTGGYGYTF
TRBD1,TRBV28,TRBJ1-5,.,TGTGCCAGCAGTGTGGGACAGGGGGCCTCTCAGCCCCAGCATTTT,CASSVGQGASQPQHF
.,TRBV28,TRBJ2-7,.,TGTGCCAGCTTGGGAGGGACACTCCTCGAGCAGTACTTC,CASLGGTLLEQYF
.,TRBV27,TRBJ2-1,few,TGTGCCAGCAGTTTAGTCGGGAGCTCCTACAATGAGCAGTTCTTC,CASSLVGSSYNEQFF
.,TRBV5-6,TRBJ1-2,.,TGTGCCAGCAGTACCATCCAGGGGAACTATGGCTACACCTTC,CASSTIQGNYGYTF
.,TRBV19,TRBJ1-5,.,TGTGCCAGTAGCGAGGGGGGGAGGGGCAATCAGCCCCAGCATTTT,CASSEGGRGNQPQHF
TRBD2,TRBV7-2,TRBJ2-7,.,TGTGCCAGCAGCTTAGTGAGCGGGGGGGCGAAGGAGCAGTACTTC,CASSLVSGGAKEQYF
.,TRBV7-2,TRBJ1-3,.,TGTGCCAGCAGCTTAGAGGCAGGGGCGAGAAACACCATATATTTT,CASSLEAGARNTIYF
TRBD1,TRBV6-7,TRBJ2-2,.,TGTGCCACTTGGGGGAAATGTAGACAGGGGAAGAACACCGGGGAGCTGTTTTTT,CATWGKCRQGKNTGELFF
TRBD1,TRBV27,TRBJ1-6,.,TGTGCCAGCAGTTTGGACAGGACGGGGTCCTATAATTCACCCCTCCACTTT,CASSLDRTGSYNSPLHF
.,TRBV30,TRBJ2-3,once,TGTGCCTGGAGTGTACAGAGAGATACGCAGTATTTT,CAWSVQRDTQYF
.,TRBV6-5,TRBJ1-6,.,TGTGCCAGCAGTTACTCGGTGCTACCCGAGTCACCCCTCCACTTT,CASSYSVLPESPLHF
.,TRBV2,TRBJ2-3,.,TGTGCCAGCAGTCCACAGGGTTTTAGCACAGATACGCAGTATTTT,CASSPQGFSTDTQYF
TRBD1,TRBV24-1,TRBJ2-1,.,TGTGCCACCACAAGTGGGGGAACAGGGGGCGACGAGCAGTTCTTC,CATTSGGTGGDEQFF
.,TRBV29-1,TRBJ2-5,few,TGCAGCGTTGAATCGACTACCCTTGAGACCCAGTACTTC,CSVESTTLETQYF
.,TRBV7-6,TRBJ2-7,.,TGTGCCAGCAGCTTATCGCCGGGGATGTCCTACGAGCAGTACTTC,CASSLSPGMSYEQYF
.,TRBV19,TRBJ2-7,.,TGTGCCAGTAGTGACACCGCCTTCTCCTACGAGCAGTACTTC,CASSDTAFSYEQYF
TRBD1,TRBV6-6,TRBJ2-2,many,TGTGCCAGCAGTCAACCGGGACAGAACTTCGGGGAGCTGTTTTTT,CASSQPGQNFGELFF
.,TRBV6-5,TRBJ2-3,few,TGTGCCAGCACTACAGGCACAGATACGCAGTATTTT,CASTTGTDTQYF
.,TRBV18,TRBJ2-2,.,TGTGCCAGCTCACCCGGGGGTCATAGTCGATTCACCGGGGAGCTGTTTTTT,CASSPGGHSRFTGELFF
TRBD2,TRBV7-2,TRBJ2-1,.,TGTGCCAGCAGGCCAGCGGGAGGCCCAAGTGGTGAGCAGTTCTTC,CASRPAGGPSGEQFF
.,TRBV19,TRBJ1-5,few,TGTGCCAGTAGTGGTTGGAGTGGCAATCAGCCCCAGCATTTT,CASSGWSGNQPQHF
TRBD1,TRBV19,TRBJ2-1,.,TGTGCCAGTATGGGACACGGGACAGGGGGCAATGAGCAGTTCTTC,CASMGHGTGGNEQFF
TRBD2,TRBV5-6,TRBJ2-7,.,TGTGCCAGCACCCAGACGGGGGGGTCGTCCTACGAGCAGTACTTC,CASTQTGGSSYEQYF
TRBD2,TRBV5-1,TRBJ2-1,.,TGCGCCAGCAGCTTCCCGGGACTAGCGTCGAACAATGAGCAGTTCTTC,CASSFPGLASNNEQFF
TRBD2,TRBV6-2/TRBV6-3,TRBJ2-3,.,TGTGCCAGCAGTTACCCCCCGGGACTAGCGCTCTCTAGCACAGATACGCAGTATTTT,CASSYPPGLALSSTDTQYF
.,TRBV6-6,TRBJ1-6,.,TGTGCCAGCAGTACCGGACAGACCCTCCACTTT,CASSTGQTLHF
.,TRBV7-9,TRBJ2-5,.,TGTGCCAGCAGCTTAGGGGCCAACCGGGAGACCCAGTACTTC,CASSLGANRETQYF
.,TRBV6-5,TRBJ1-5,.,TGTGCCAGCAGTTACTCCGCGTCGGGCAATCAGCCCCAGCATTTT,CASSYSASGNQPQHF
.,TRBV6-6,TRBJ2-7,.,TGTGCCAGCAGTTACAGAGCTTCCTCCTACGAGCAGTACTTC,CASSYRASSYEQYF
.,TRBV3-1/TRBV3-2,TRBJ2-7,.,TGTGCCAGCAGCCCCGCGACGGGCGGGTCCTACGAGCAGTACTTC,CASSPATGGSYEQYF